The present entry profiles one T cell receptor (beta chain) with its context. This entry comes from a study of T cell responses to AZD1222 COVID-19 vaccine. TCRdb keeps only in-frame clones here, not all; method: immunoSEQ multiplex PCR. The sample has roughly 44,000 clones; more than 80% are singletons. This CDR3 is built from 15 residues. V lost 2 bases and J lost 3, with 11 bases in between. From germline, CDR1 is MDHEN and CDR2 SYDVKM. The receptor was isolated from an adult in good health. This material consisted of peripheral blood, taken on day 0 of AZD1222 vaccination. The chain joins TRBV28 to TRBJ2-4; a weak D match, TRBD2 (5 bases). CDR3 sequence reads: CASSLTLASKNIQYF. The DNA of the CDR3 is TGTGCCAGCAGTTTAACCTTAGCGAGCAAAAACATTCAGTACTTC.